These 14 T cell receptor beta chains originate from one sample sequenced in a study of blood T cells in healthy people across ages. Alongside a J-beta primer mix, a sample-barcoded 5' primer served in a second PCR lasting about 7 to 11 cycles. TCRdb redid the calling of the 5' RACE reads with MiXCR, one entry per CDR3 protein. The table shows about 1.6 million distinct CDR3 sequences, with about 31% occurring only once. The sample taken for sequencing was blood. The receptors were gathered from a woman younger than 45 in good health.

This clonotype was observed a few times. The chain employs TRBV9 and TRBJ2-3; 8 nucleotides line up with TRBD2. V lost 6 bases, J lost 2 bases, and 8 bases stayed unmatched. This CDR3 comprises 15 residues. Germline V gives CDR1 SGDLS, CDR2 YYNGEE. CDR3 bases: TGTGCCAGCAATGGCGGCGGGGGGACCACAGATACGCAGTATTTT. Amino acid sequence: CASNGGGGTTDTQYF.

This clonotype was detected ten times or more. The CDR3 protein is CASTVRGTGANVLTF. CDR3 nucleotide sequence: TGTGCCAGCACCGTTCGGGGGACTGGGGCCAACGTCCTGACTTTC. This chain uses TRBV12-3 or TRBV12-4 with TRBJ2-6; D perhaps matches TRBD2 (6 bases). This CDR3 is built from 15 residues. V lost 7 bases and J lost 2, with 12 bases in between.

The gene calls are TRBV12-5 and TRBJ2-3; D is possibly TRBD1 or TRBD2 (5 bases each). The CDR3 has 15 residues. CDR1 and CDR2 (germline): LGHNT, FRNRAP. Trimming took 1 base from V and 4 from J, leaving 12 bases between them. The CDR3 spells CASGLGLGTADTQYF. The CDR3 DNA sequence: TGTGCTAGTGGTTTGGGTTTGGGGACCGCAGATACGCAGTATTTT.

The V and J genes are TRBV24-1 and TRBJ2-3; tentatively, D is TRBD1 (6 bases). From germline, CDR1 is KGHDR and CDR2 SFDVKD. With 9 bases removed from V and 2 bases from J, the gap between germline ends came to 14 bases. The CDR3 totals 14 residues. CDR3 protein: CATPDRLYTDTQYF. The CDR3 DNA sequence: TGTGCCACCCCTGACAGGTTGTACACAGATACGCAGTATTTT.

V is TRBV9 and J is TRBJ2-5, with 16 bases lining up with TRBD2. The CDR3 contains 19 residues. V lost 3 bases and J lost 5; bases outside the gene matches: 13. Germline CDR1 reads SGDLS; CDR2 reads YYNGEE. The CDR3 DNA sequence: TGTGCCAGCAGCGCCTTCCTAGGGACTAGCGGGAGGGCCTTGGAGACCCAGTACTTC. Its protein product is CASSAFLGTSGRALETQYF.

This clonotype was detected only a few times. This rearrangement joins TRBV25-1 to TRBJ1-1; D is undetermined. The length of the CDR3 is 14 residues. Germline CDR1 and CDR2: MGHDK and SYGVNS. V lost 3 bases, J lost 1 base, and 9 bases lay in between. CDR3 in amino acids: CASSDFYRNTEAFF. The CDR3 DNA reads TGTGCCAGCAGTGACTTCTACAGGAACACTGAAGCTTTCTTT.

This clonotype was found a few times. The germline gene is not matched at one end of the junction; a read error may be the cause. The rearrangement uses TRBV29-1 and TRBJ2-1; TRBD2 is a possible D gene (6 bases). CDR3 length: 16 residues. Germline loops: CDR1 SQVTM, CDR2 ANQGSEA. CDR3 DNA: TGCAGCGTTGAATATGGGACTTCGAGCTCCTACGATGAGCAGTTCTTC. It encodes CSVEYGTSSSYDEQFF.

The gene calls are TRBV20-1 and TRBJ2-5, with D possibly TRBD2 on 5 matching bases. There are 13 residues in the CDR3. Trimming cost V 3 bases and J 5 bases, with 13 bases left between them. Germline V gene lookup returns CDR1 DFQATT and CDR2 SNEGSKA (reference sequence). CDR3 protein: CSASRPPGETQYF. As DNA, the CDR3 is TGCAGTGCTAGTCGGCCCCCGGGGGAGACCCAGTACTTC.

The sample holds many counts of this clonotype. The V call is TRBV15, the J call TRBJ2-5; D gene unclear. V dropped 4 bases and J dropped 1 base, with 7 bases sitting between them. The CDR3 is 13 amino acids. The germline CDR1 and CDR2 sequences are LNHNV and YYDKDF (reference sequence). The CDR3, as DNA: TGTGCCACCAGCAACAGTATCCAAGAGACCCAGTACTTC. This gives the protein CATSNSIQETQYF. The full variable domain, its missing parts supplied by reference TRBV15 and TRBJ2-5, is DAMVIQNPRYQVTQFGKPVTLSCSQTLNHNVMYWYQQKSSQAPKLLFHYYDKDFNNEADTPDNFQSRRPNTSFCFLDIRSPGLGDTAMYLCATSNSIQETQYFGPGTRLLVL.

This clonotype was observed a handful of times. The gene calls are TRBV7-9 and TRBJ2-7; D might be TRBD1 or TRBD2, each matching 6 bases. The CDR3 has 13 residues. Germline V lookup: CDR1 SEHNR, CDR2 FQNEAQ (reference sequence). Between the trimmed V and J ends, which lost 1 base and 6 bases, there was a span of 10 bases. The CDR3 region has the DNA TGTGCCAGCAGCTTAGTAGGGGGGCCCGAGCAGTACTTC. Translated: CASSLVGGPEQYF.

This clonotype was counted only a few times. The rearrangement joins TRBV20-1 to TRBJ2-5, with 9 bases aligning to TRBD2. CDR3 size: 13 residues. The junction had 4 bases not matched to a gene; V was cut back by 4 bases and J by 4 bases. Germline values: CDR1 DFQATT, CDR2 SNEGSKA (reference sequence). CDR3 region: CSATWREGETQYF. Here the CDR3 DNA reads TGCAGTGCTACCTGGCGGGAGGGAGAGACCCAGTACTTC.

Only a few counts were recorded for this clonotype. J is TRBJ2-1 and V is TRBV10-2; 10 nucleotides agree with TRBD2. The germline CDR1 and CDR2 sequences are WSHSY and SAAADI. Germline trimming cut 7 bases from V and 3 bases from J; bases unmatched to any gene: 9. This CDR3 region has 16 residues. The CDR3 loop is CASTGTGTSDYNEQFF. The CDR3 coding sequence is TGCGCCAGCACCGGTACCGGGACTAGCGACTACAATGAGCAGTTCTTC.

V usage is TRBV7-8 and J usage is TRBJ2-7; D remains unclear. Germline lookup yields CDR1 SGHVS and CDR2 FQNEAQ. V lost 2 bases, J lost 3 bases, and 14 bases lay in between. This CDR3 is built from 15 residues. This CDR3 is CASSLWAVEDYEQYF. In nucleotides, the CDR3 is TGTGCCAGCAGCTTATGGGCGGTAGAGGACTACGAGCAGTACTTC.

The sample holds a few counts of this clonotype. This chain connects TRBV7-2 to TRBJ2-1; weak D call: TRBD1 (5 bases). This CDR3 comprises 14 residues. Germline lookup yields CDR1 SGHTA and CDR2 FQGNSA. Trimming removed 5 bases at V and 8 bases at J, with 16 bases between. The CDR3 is CASSQGPARHEQFF. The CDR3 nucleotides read TGTGCCAGCAGCCAGGGCCCAGCCCGTCATGAGCAGTTCTTC. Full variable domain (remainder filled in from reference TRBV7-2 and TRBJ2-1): GAGVSQSPSNKVTEKGKDVELRCDPISGHTALYWYRQSLGQGLEFLIYFQGNSAPDKSGLPSDRFSAERTGGSVSTLTIQRTQQEDSAVYLCASSQGPARHEQFFGPGTRLTVL.